A few counts support the clone carrying this TCR beta chain. Its specificity is not known. It was with a sample-barcoded 5' primer and a J-beta primer mix that a second PCR of about 6 to 12 cycles was run. Each cDNA molecule was tagged by a template-switch adaptor that had 12 random nucleotides. TCRdb processed the 5' RACE reads anew with MiXCR; each CDR3 protein has one entry. The top ten hold about 20% of the sample, which has around 900,000 distinct CDR3 sequences, roughly half seen once. This sample is drawn from a study of blood T cells in healthy people across ages. The study's findings and limits: In these data, TCR beta diversity tracked strongly with naive T cell percentage. Higher diversity and more naive CD4+ cells were features of long-lived donors, compared to aged donors.

Sequenced material: blood. This receptor was obtained from an older woman in good health.

CDR3 sequence: CSARDRQFGTYEQYF. In nucleotides, the CDR3 is TGCAGTGCTAGAGATCGGCAGTTCGGGACCTACGAGCAGTACTTC. This sequence joins TRBV20-1 and TRBJ2-7; a possible D gene is TRBD2 (5 bases). The CDR3 consists of 15 residues. Trimming stripped 0 bases from V and 2 bases from J, with 14 bases between. From germline, CDR1 is DFQATT and CDR2 SNEGSKA (reference sequence).